The 27 T cell receptor beta chains below come from one sample, sequenced in a study of beta chain features in type 1 diabetes (dated 2018 in TCRdb). These receptors have no known antigen. Libraries came from the immunoSEQ multiplex PCR assay. The High Capacity cDNA Reverse Transcription Kit was used to reverse transcribe all of the isolated RNA, meaning that expressed TCRB transcripts were what got sequenced. Entries here come from immuneACCESS through TCRdb and include only in-frame sequences with V and J called. Some clones fail to appear in such tables; in the studies checked, an unresolved V gene covers under half of the shortfall, and the cause of the remainder is unknown. The sample table lists more than 300,000 clones, around 12% of them with a count of one. The ten largest clones add up to 0.0085% to 0.012% of the sample. Overall results and qualifications from the work: A moderate but significant shortening of TCRB CDR3 length was observed in type 1 diabetes patients in all four CD4+ subsets.

The sample comprised naive CD4+ T cells from blood. Sample cell subset or site, as interpreted from the label and publication: true naive CD4+ T cells. Source of these receptors: a woman between 18 and 30 years old with type 1 diabetes.

This clone was seen a handful of times. This sequence joins TRBV30 and TRBJ1-4, with a possible D match to TRBD1 (6 bases). The V end was cut by 2 bases, the J end by 7 bases, with 11 bases between. This CDR3 region has 13 residues. CDR1 is GTSNPN, CDR2 SVGIG, per germline (reference sequence). For the CDR3, the DNA is TGTGCCTGGAGTCTCAGGGGTAGTGAAAAACTGTTTTTT. This gives the protein CAWSLRGSEKLFF. Filled out from reference TRBV30 and TRBJ1-4, the complete variable domain reads SQTIHQWPATLVQPVGSPLSLECTVEGTSNPNLYWYRQAAGRGLQLLFYSVGIGQISSEVPQNLSASRPQDRQFILSSKKLLLSDSGFYLCAWSLRGSEKLFFGSGTQLSVL.

This clone turned up a few times. The J gene is TRBJ2-1, the V gene TRBV5-1, with a possible D match to TRBD2 (7 bases). There are 14 residues in the CDR3. Trimming pared 1 base from V and 7 bases from J, leaving 12 bases between. Germline V gives CDR1 SGHRS, CDR2 YFSETQ. CDR3 region: CASSLRGARNEQFF. The CDR3, as DNA: TGCGCCAGCAGCTTGCGGGGGGCTCGAAATGAGCAGTTCTTC.

This clone was seen more than once but under ten times. The chain combines TRBV27 with TRBJ1-1; 8 bases agree with TRBD1. V was pared by 5 bases and J by 4 bases, with 9 bases of the junction left unmatched. CDR3 length equals 15 residues. CDR1 is MNHEY, CDR2 SMNVEV, per germline (reference sequence). The CDR3 coding sequence is TGTGCCAGCAGTCTCACCGTTGGACAGGGCACTGAAGCTTTCTTT. Translation: CASSLTVGQGTEAFF.

The V and J genes are TRBV21-1 and TRBJ1-5. TRBV21-1 is reported as a pseudogene. CDR3 length: 16 amino acids. As DNA, the CDR3 is TGTGCCAGCAGCAAAGAGTTTGGAGGGGGGGATCAGCCCCAGCATTTT. It yields the protein CASSKEFGGGDQPQHF.

The chain is built from TRBV7-2 and TRBJ2-5, with 9 positions matching TRBD1. V lost 7 bases to trimming and J lost 1 base; unmatched junction nucleotides: 4. Germline V lookup: CDR1 SGHTA, CDR2 FQGNSA. The CDR3 runs to 14 residues. The CDR3, as DNA: TGTGCCAGCACGTCACAGGGGGCCCAAGAGACCCAGTACTTC. It specifies CASTSQGAQETQYF.

The genes are TRBV9 and TRBJ1-1; the match to TRBD1 covers 7 bases. This CDR3 region has 14 residues. In germline, CDR1 is SGDLS, CDR2 YYNGEE. V lost 6 bases to trimming and J lost 5 bases; unmatched junction nucleotides: 10. CDR3 sequence (DNA): TGTGCCAGCACCCGCGACAGGGCGAATACTGAAGCTTTCTTT. Protein product: CASTRDRANTEAFF.

This clone occurred a few times. CDR3 DNA: TGTGCCAGCAGCCTTCGGACTAGCGGGGGGGACACAGATACGCAGTATTTT. Encoded protein: CASSLRTSGGDTDTQYF. V usage is TRBV7-2 and J usage is TRBJ2-3; 15 bases line up with TRBD2. Germline-derived CDR1 and CDR2 are SGHTA and FQGNSA. This CDR3 region has 17 residues. V lost 5 bases to trimming and J lost 2 bases; unmatched junction nucleotides: 5.

This clone was found a few times. The rearrangement uses TRBV19 and TRBJ2-4, with a possible D match to TRBD2 (6 bases). V shed 1 base and J shed 5 bases, with 15 bases lying between them. The CDR3 totals 16 residues. Germline V gene lookup returns CDR1 LNHDA and CDR2 SQIVND (reference sequence). CDR3 loop: CASSIGPGAWQNIQYF. CDR3 nucleotide sequence: TGTGCCAGTAGTATAGGCCCGGGAGCTTGGCAAAACATTCAGTACTTC.

This clone came up a few times. The CDR3 carries no conserved terminal phenylalanine or tryptophan, so it likely arises from a read error. The limits of the CDR3 on the DNA are not certain, so only TCRdb's listed CDR3 is given. J is TRBJ1-1 and V is TRBV28; the table's D call, TRBD1, has no DNA check behind it. The CDR3 is 10 residues long, counting both termini. The germline CDR1 and CDR2 sequences are MDHEN and SYDVKM. CDR3 in amino acids: CASSSYRFPC.

This clone has a handful of counts. The V and J genes are TRBV2 and TRBJ2-5, with D possibly matching TRBD2 (5 bases). Germline CDR1 and CDR2: SNHLY and FYNNEI. The CDR3 runs 14 residues. Trimming left V 8 bases short and J 0 bases short, with 13 bases between. The CDR3 reads CASVYVGNQETQYF. The CDR3 DNA is TGTGCCAGCGTTTACGTCGGGAACCAAGAGACCCAGTACTTC.

This clone has just a few counts. The gene calls are TRBV5-4 and TRBJ2-5; TRBD1 matches at 9 bases. The V gene end was trimmed by 4 bases and the J gene end by 2 bases; junction bases not matched to a gene: 6. Per the germline V gene, CDR1 is SGHNT and CDR2 is YYREEE (reference sequence). The CDR3 loop spans 15 amino acids. CDR3 DNA sequence: TGTGCCAGCAGCCGCCCGGGACAGGGACAAGAGACCCAGTACTTC. Translation: CASSRPGQGQETQYF.

The chain carries TRBV4-3 and TRBJ2-1, with D tentatively TRBD1 (6 bases). V shed 0 bases and J shed 10 bases, with 16 bases lying between them. Germline V CDR1 and CDR2: LGHNA, YSLEER. The CDR3 has 15 residues. In nucleotides, the CDR3 is TGCGCCAGCAGCCAAGAGGTACAGGGATTCAGGGAGCAGTTCTTC. It is translated as CASSQEVQGFREQFF.

The chain couples TRBV6-4 to TRBJ1-2; D is unresolved. CDR3 length: 9 residues. V was pared by 10 bases and J by 8 bases, with 8 bases between. The V gene's germline CDR1 is MRHNA and CDR2 SNTAGT. The CDR3 region has the DNA TGTGCCAAATCGGGGGGCTACACCTTC. Translated, it gives CAKSGGYTF.

As to this clone: Other DNA variants within this sample encode the same CDR3. V usage is TRBV27 and J usage is TRBJ2-5; possible D gene TRBD1, 6 bases. CDR1 MNHEY and CDR2 SMNVEV come from the germline V gene (reference sequence). The CDR3 has 12 amino acids. Between the trimmed V and J ends, which lost 5 bases and 4 bases, there was a span of 8 bases. The CDR3 loop is CASSQGGETQYF. The CDR3 DNA is TGTGCCAGCAGTCAAGGGGGAGAGACCCAGTACTTC.

This clone has a handful of counts. The chain employs TRBV5-6 and TRBJ1-5; 7 nucleotides match TRBD1. The CDR3 loop spans 14 amino acids. CDR1 is SGHDT, CDR2 YYEEEE, per germline. Trimming took 6 bases from V and 6 from J; bases not matched to a gene: 9. The CDR3 DNA is TGTGCCAGCACATTACAGGGGTCTTCTCAGCCCCAGCATTTT. It codes for CASTLQGSSQPQHF.

This clone was detected a few times. The V gene is TRBV6-5, the J gene TRBJ1-2, with TRBD1 matching over 7 bases. This CDR3 contains 14 residues. With V trimmed by 5 bases and J by 8 bases, 11 bases remained unmatched. CDR1 and CDR2 from the germline V gene are MNHEY and SVGAGI. CDR3 residues: CASSTAIQGRGYTF. The CDR3 DNA is TGTGCCAGCAGTACGGCTATACAGGGGCGAGGCTACACCTTC.

This clone has just a few counts. The chain has TRBV7-2 and TRBJ2-1; weak D call: TRBD2 (7 bases). Between the trimmed V and J ends, which lost 2 bases and 0 bases, there was a span of 14 bases. CDR1 SGHTA and CDR2 FQGNSA come from the germline V gene. The CDR3 length is 17 residues. Written as DNA, the CDR3 is TGTGCCAGCAGCTTATGGCGCGGGGGCCCCTCCTACAATGAGCAGTTCTTC. Its protein is CASSLWRGGPSYNEQFF.

In its sample, this clone was seen a few times. The chain uses TRBV7-2 and TRBJ1-5; D unclear. The CDR3 sequence is 13 residues long. Germline loops: CDR1 SGHTA, CDR2 FQGNSA. With 4 bases removed from V and 4 bases from J, the gap between germline ends came to 8 bases. The CDR3 is CASSSFRNQPQHF. CDR3 bases: TGTGCCAGCAGCTCCTTCAGAAATCAGCCCCAGCATTTT. Combining the CDR3 with reference TRBV7-2 and TRBJ1-5 gives the whole variable domain GAGVSQSPSNKVTEKGKDVELRCDPISGHTALYWYRQSLGQGLEFLIYFQGNSAPDKSGLPSDRFSAERTGGSVSTLTIQRTQQEDSAVYLCASSSFRNQPQHFGDGTRLSIL.

The rearrangement links TRBV28 to TRBJ2-7; 8 nucleotides agree with TRBD1. Trimming at V came to 6 bases and at J to 2 bases, leaving 0 bases not matched to a gene. CDR1 is MDHEN, CDR2 SYDVKM, per germline. The CDR3 has 12 residues. This chain's CDR3 is CASRDRAYEQYF. The CDR3 DNA follows: TGTGCCAGCAGGGACAGGGCCTACGAGCAGTACTTC. Complete variable domain (other parts from reference TRBV28 and TRBJ2-7): DVKVTQSSRYLVKRTGEKVFLECVQDMDHENMFWYRQDPGLGLRLIYFSYDVKMKEKGDIPEGYSVSREKKERFSLILESASTNQTSMYLCASRDRAYEQYFGPGTRLTVT.

This clone was seen a handful of times. This chain connects TRBV7-3 to TRBJ2-7, with D possibly TRBD1 on 6 matching bases. In germline, CDR1 is SGHTA, CDR2 FQGTGA. Trimming removed 2 bases from V and 5 bases from J, with 10 bases in between. This CDR3 region has 13 residues. CDR3 in DNA: TGTGCCAGCAGCTTAGGGGACACAGACGAGCAGTACTTC. Protein product: CASSLGDTDEQYF.

V usage is TRBV7-2 and J usage is TRBJ2-3; D is possibly TRBD2 (6 bases). The CDR3 spans 14 residues. Germline loops: CDR1 SGHTA, CDR2 FQGNSA. V lost 2 bases and J 7 bases, leaving 13 bases between the germline ends. The CDR3 nucleotides read TGTGCCAGCAGCTTATTCACTAGCCAACATACGCAGTATTTT. Protein: CASSLFTSQHTQYF.

The J gene is TRBJ2-6, the V gene TRBV25-1; 7 bases align to TRBD1. V was pared by 3 bases and J by 3 bases, with 5 bases of the junction left unmatched. Germline assignment: CDR1 MGHDK and CDR2 SYGVNS. This CDR3 comprises 16 residues. DNA for the CDR3: TGTGCCAGCAGTGAGCATACAGGGGTTGGGGCCAACGTCCTGACTTTC. This codes for CASSEHTGVGANVLTF.

This chain joins TRBV5-1 and TRBJ2-7; a possible D gene is TRBD2 (5 bases). The germline V and J ends were trimmed by 4 bases and 5 bases, with 16 bases remaining between them. This CDR3 has 14 residues. The germline gives CDR1 SGHRS, CDR2 YFSETQ. For the CDR3, the DNA is TGCGCCAGCAGCGCCGGGCCCGGAGGTAACGAGCAGTACTTC. Translating it yields CASSAGPGGNEQYF.

In its sample, this clone was seen a few times. The J gene is TRBJ2-1, the V gene TRBV15; TRBD2 matches 8 bases. V was clipped by 0 bases and J by 7 bases; unmatched bases: 5. This CDR3 spans 15 amino acids. Germline V gene sequence: CDR1 LNHNV, CDR2 YYDKDF (reference sequence). DNA for the CDR3: TGTGCCACCAGCAGAGATCCTTCTAGCGGGAATGAGCAGTTCTTC. Its protein product is CATSRDPSSGNEQFF.

The J gene is TRBJ1-2, the V gene TRBV28; 8 bases are shared with TRBD1. Germline V lookup: CDR1 MDHEN, CDR2 SYDVKM. V was pared by 6 bases and J by 2 bases, with 11 bases of the junction left unmatched. This CDR3 spans 16 amino acids. CDR3: CASRTGPGTGNYGYTF. In DNA, the CDR3 is TGTGCCAGCAGAACCGGGCCCGGGACAGGCAACTATGGCTACACCTTC.

A remark on this clone: The sample contains more than one DNA sequence encoding this CDR3. The rearrangement links TRBV25-1 to TRBJ1-5; D possibly corresponds to TRBD1 (6 bases). The CDR3 consists of 13 residues. Per the germline V gene, CDR1 is MGHDK and CDR2 is SYGVNS. Trimming stripped 4 bases from V and 5 bases from J, with 9 bases between. The CDR3 DNA reads TGTGCCAGCAGTGGAACAGGGTATCAGCCCCAGCATTTT. It encodes CASSGTGYQPQHF.

The rearrangement joins TRBV10-3 to TRBJ1-6; 7 positions agree with TRBD1. This CDR3 contains 13 residues. Germline CDR1 reads ENHRY; CDR2 reads SYGVKD. V was clipped by 11 bases and J by 7 bases; unmatched bases: 8. CDR3: CAGRQGLNSPLHF. In nucleotides, the CDR3 is TGTGCCGGCAGACAGGGTTTAAATTCACCCCTCCACTTT.